The 19 T cell receptor beta chains below come from one sample, sequenced in a study of T cell clonotyping in hematopoietic cell transplantation. Noted time point: recipient sample about 28 days before transplant, after cytoreduction. The method was immunoSEQ multiplex PCR; TCRdb's version includes in-frame clones alone and lacks a portion of them. The repertoire holds tens of thousands of clones, with 95% to 97% as singletons. Sample: peripheral blood mononuclear cells, taken before stem cell transplant. Every receptor here comes from a woman in her forties or fifties with acute myeloid leukemia. Some clones in this sample may be carry-over from other donors' samples.

The DNA of the CDR3 is TGTGCCAGCAACACTAGCGGCTTGTGCGAGCAGTACTTC. Its translation: CASNTSGLCEQYF. The chain couples TRBV11-3 to TRBJ2-7, with 8 bases that match TRBD2. The trim removed 7 bases at V and 6 bases at J, leaving 8 bases unmatched. The CDR3 extends over 13 amino acids. Germline V lookup: CDR1 SGHNT, CDR2 YENEEA. Together with reference TRBV11-3 and TRBJ2-7, the CDR3 gives the full variable domain: EAGVVQSPRYKIIEKKQPVAFWCNPISGHNTLYWYLQNLGQGPELLIRYENEEAVDDSQLPKDRFSAERLKGVDSTLKIQPAELGDSAVYLCASNTSGLCEQYFGPGTRLTVT.

The chain couples TRBV5-6 to TRBJ1-3; 7 bases agree with TRBD1. This CDR3 has 14 residues. Looked up from germline, CDR1 is SGHDT and CDR2 is YYEEEE. V shed 5 bases and J 4 bases; nucleotides not matched to a gene: 6. The CDR3 region is CASRVTGSGNTIYF. The CDR3 DNA sequence: TGTGCCAGCAGAGTGACAGGGTCAGGAAACACCATATATTTT.

V and J are TRBV15 and TRBJ1-2; no firm D call. Trimming shortened V by 0 bases and J by 8 bases, and 16 bases separated the two germline ends. There are 15 residues in the CDR3. Germline CDR1 and CDR2: LNHNV and YYDKDF (reference sequence). The CDR3 here is CATSRDGMREAGYTF. The CDR3 nucleotides read TGTGCCACCAGCAGAGATGGGATGAGGGAAGCCGGCTACACCTTC.

This chain's CDR3 is CASSLGLAKETQYF. The CDR3 DNA sequence: TGTGCCAGCAGCTTAGGGCTAGCCAAGGAGACCCAGTACTTC. This chain uses TRBV7-6 with TRBJ2-5; D perhaps matches TRBD2 (5 bases). Germline-derived CDR1 and CDR2 are SGHVS and FNYEAQ. The V gene lost 1 base and the J gene lost 5 bases, with 11 bases spanning the gap. The CDR3 totals 14 residues.

This rearrangement joins TRBV27 to TRBJ1-1; TRBD1 is a possible D gene (6 bases). Trimming left V 2 bases short and J 9 bases short, with 13 bases between. The CDR3 loop spans 13 amino acids. Looked up from germline, CDR1 is MNHEY and CDR2 is SMNVEV (reference sequence). DNA of the CDR3: TGTGCCAGCAGTTTACACACAGGGACTAAAGCTTTCTTT. Its protein is CASSLHTGTKAFF.

This clone has a single count. The chain combines TRBV28 with TRBJ1-5; no reliable D call. The CDR3 has 14 residues. The germline gives CDR1 MDHEN, CDR2 SYDVKM. V gave up 5 bases and J gave up 4 bases, with 12 bases separating them. As DNA, the CDR3 is TGTGCCAGCAGTATGGTGAGGTCTAATCAGCCCCAGCATTTT. Its translation: CASSMVRSNQPQHF. The variable domain in full, completed from reference TRBV28 and TRBJ1-5, reads DVKVTQSSRYLVKRTGEKVFLECVQDMDHENMFWYRQDPGLGLRLIYFSYDVKMKEKGDIPEGYSVSREKKERFSLILESASTNQTSMYLCASSMVRSNQPQHFGDGTRLSIL.

The chain carries TRBV6-1 and TRBJ2-3, with 10 nucleotides matching TRBD2. This CDR3 is built from 16 residues. V was clipped by 6 bases and J by 4 bases; unmatched bases: 10. Germline CDR1 reads MNHNS; CDR2 reads SASEGT. The CDR3 protein is CASREILAGVSDTQYF. The CDR3, as DNA: TGTGCCAGCAGGGAAATTCTAGCGGGAGTATCAGATACGCAGTATTTT.

The chain is built from TRBV27 and TRBJ1-5, with TRBD1 matching over 7 bases. This CDR3 comprises 16 residues. Per germline, CDR1 MNHEY and CDR2 SMNVEV (reference sequence). Trimming at V came to 3 bases and at J to 2 bases, leaving 7 bases not matched to a gene. This CDR3 is CASSFTGQFGNQPQHF. The DNA for the CDR3 is TGTGCCAGCAGTTTCACGGGACAGTTTGGCAATCAGCCCCAGCATTTT.

This chain uses TRBV5-1 with TRBJ2-3; tentative D call: TRBD2 (7 bases). The CDR3 runs to 17 residues. Germline CDR1 and CDR2: SGHRS and YFSETQ. The ends were cut back, 0 bases at V and 3 bases at J, with 17 bases in the middle. The DNA of the CDR3 is TGCGCCAGCAGCTTGGGAGGGGGGGCGCCAAGGACAGATACGCAGTATTTT. Its translation: CASSLGGGAPRTDTQYF.

The chain has TRBV7-2 and TRBJ1-1; a weak D match, TRBD1 (5 bases). Trimming removed 4 bases from V and 5 bases from J, with 20 bases in between. The CDR3 runs 16 residues. The V gene's germline CDR1 is SGHTA and CDR2 FQGNSA. DNA of the CDR3: TGTGCCAGCAGCTCCCCCGGACAAATCCCGGAGACTGAAGCTTTCTTT. Its protein is CASSSPGQIPETEAFF.

This CDR3 is CASSLATGSSYEQYF. Written as DNA, the CDR3 is TGCGCCAGCAGCTTGGCCACCGGAAGCTCCTACGAGCAGTACTTC. The genes are TRBV5-1 and TRBJ2-7; D ambiguous. The CDR3 loop spans 15 amino acids. V shed 0 bases and J shed 0 bases, with 10 bases lying between them. The germline V gene encodes CDR1 SGHRS and CDR2 YFSETQ.

This chain connects TRBV28 to TRBJ1-2; 7 positions match TRBD1. CDR3 length equals 16 residues. V lost 5 bases and J lost 5; bases outside the gene matches: 14. CDR1 MDHEN and CDR2 SYDVKM come from the germline V gene. The CDR3 loop reads CASSVTGAGAGYGYTF. The CDR3 DNA follows: TGTGCCAGCAGTGTAACAGGGGCAGGAGCAGGTTATGGCTACACCTTC.

This chain joins TRBV6-1 and TRBJ2-7; 8 bases fit TRBD1. The V gene's germline CDR1 is MNHNS and CDR2 SASEGT. The CDR3 length is 15 residues. The V gene end was trimmed by 1 base and the J gene end by 2 bases; junction bases not matched to a gene: 4. Here the CDR3 DNA reads TGTGCCAGCAGTGAAGGACAGGGGATTCCCTACGAGCAGTACTTC. Translation gives CASSEGQGIPYEQYF.

V usage is TRBV6-6 and J usage is TRBJ2-7; 7 bases match TRBD1. Losses at the gene ends were 2 bases for V and 3 bases for J; bases not matched to a gene: 4. Per the germline V gene, CDR1 is MNHNY and CDR2 is SVGAGI (reference sequence). CDR3 length equals 14 residues. This CDR3 is CASSYRGRFYEQYF. The CDR3 DNA sequence: TGTGCCAGCAGTTACAGGGGGCGCTTCTACGAGCAGTACTTC.

About this clone itself: Additional DNA sequences in this sample encode the identical CDR3. The J gene is TRBJ1-5, the V gene TRBV6-5; D gene unclear. This CDR3 is built from 13 residues. Between the trimmed V and J ends, which lost 2 bases and 3 bases, there was a span of 5 bases. Germline V gene sequence: CDR1 MNHEY, CDR2 SVGAGI. The CDR3 spells CASSYGINQPQHF. CDR3 DNA sequence: TGTGCCAGCAGTTACGGGATCAATCAGCCCCAGCATTTT.

V gene TRBV19 combines with J gene TRBJ1-2, with D unclear. Trimming removed 8 bases at V and 4 bases at J, with 11 bases between. The CDR3 is 12 residues long. CDR1 and CDR2 (germline): LNHDA, SQIVND (reference sequence). This CDR3 is CASGRSGYGYTF. The CDR3 DNA sequence: TGTGCCAGTGGGAGGAGCGGCTATGGCTACACCTTC.

J is TRBJ2-7 and V is TRBV4-1; 11 bases fit TRBD2. Germline CDR1 reads MGHRA; CDR2 reads YSYEKL. The CDR3 runs to 16 residues. V was pared by 4 bases and J by 1 base, with 6 bases of the junction left unmatched. CDR3 coding DNA: TGCGCCAGCAGCCGCCCACTAGCGGGGGATTCCTACGAGCAGTACTTC. Protein: CASSRPLAGDSYEQYF.

CDR3 sequence: CASSFRERAGETQYF. CDR3 nucleotide sequence: TGTGCCAGCAGTTTCCGGGAGCGGGCCGGGGAGACCCAGTACTTC. J is TRBJ2-5 and V is TRBV27; a weak D match, TRBD2 (6 bases). V lost 3 bases and J lost 5, with 16 bases in between. The CDR3 covers 15 residues. Germline loops: CDR1 MNHEY, CDR2 SMNVEV (reference sequence).

This clone was seen a few times. The chain links TRBV4-1 to TRBJ2-7; possibly TRBD1 for D (5 bases). The CDR3 runs 15 residues. Trimming shortened V by 2 bases and J by 5 bases, and 16 bases separated the two germline ends. CDR1 is MGHRA, CDR2 YSYEKL, per germline. The CDR3 nucleotides read TGCGCCAGCAGCCAAAAGGGGTCGTTTTGGGACGAGCAGTACTTC. It is translated as CASSQKGSFWDEQYF.